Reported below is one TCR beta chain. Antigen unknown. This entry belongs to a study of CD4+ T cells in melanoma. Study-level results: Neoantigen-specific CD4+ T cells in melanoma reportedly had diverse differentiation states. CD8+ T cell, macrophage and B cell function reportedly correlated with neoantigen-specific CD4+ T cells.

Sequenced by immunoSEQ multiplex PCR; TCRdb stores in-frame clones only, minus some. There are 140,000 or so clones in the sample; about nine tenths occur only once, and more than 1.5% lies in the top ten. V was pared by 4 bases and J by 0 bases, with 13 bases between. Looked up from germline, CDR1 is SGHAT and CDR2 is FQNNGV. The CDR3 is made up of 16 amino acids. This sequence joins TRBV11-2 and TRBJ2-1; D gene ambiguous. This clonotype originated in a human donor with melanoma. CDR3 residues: CASSSTPVSSYNEQFF. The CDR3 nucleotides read TGTGCCAGCAGCTCTACACCAGTGTCCTCCTACAATGAGCAGTTCTTC.